This entry lists 25 T cell receptor beta chains sequenced from one sample in a study of CD8+ T cells in alopecia areata. cDNA prepared by RNA extraction and subsequent reverse transcription served as the template for sequencing. Assay used: immunoSEQ multiplex PCR; TCRdb lists only in-frame clones, some missing. There are approximately 58,000 clones in the sample; roughly 46% occur only once, and approximately 50% lies in the top ten. Sequenced material: NKG2D-low CD8+ T cells sorted from blood. These receptors were collected from a human donor with alopecia areata.

This sequence joins TRBV27 and TRBJ2-3, with D possibly TRBD2 on 5 matching bases. Germline loops: CDR1 MNHEY, CDR2 SMNVEV (reference sequence). The CDR3 runs 13 residues. V lost 4 bases and J lost 6, with 11 bases in between. The CDR3 DNA reads TGTGCCAGCAGTTATGGGCCGGGGGATACGCAGTATTTT. Its protein is CASSYGPGDTQYF.

As for this clone: The junction departs from germline at one end; a sequencing error may be responsible. V is TRBV29-1 and J is TRBJ2-5; TRBD1 matches at 9 bases. The germline V gene has CDR1 SQVTM and CDR2 ANQGSEA. This CDR3 comprises 13 residues. CDR3 sequence: CSVEAGQGPNLDF. The DNA for the CDR3 is TGCAGCGTTGAAGCGGGACAGGGACCCAACCTGGACTTC.

This clone showed up just a few times. The rearrangement uses TRBV28 and TRBJ2-1, with a possible D match to TRBD1 (5 bases). Trimming removed 7 bases from V and 8 bases from J, with 15 bases in between. The CDR3 contains 13 residues. Germline CDR1 and CDR2: MDHEN and SYDVKM. The CDR3 reads CASTPPGSDEQFF. The CDR3 nucleotides are TGTGCCAGCACGCCCCCAGGGTCCGATGAGCAGTTCTTC.

The V call is TRBV5-1, the J call TRBJ2-7; 8 bases are a match to TRBD1. V dropped 1 base and J dropped 5; count of bases not matched to a gene: 5. This CDR3 is 14 amino acids long. The V gene's germline CDR1 is SGHRS and CDR2 YFSETQ. CDR3 region: CASSLSGGGNEQYF. The CDR3 nucleotides are TGCGCCAGCAGCTTGTCAGGGGGCGGGAACGAGCAGTACTTC.

The J gene is TRBJ1-2, the V gene TRBV5-6; 10 bases agree with TRBD1. Unmatched junction bases numbered 7, after V lost 5 bases and J lost 6 bases. This CDR3 is 14 amino acids long. The germline V gene encodes CDR1 SGHDT and CDR2 YYEEEE. The CDR3 nucleotides are TGTGCCAGCAGTTATCCTGGGACAGGGGATGGCTACACCTTC. This codes for CASSYPGTGDGYTF.

The chain couples TRBV27 to TRBJ2-2; no definite D call. The V end was cut by 5 bases, the J end by 7 bases, with 5 bases between. Germline loops: CDR1 MNHEY, CDR2 SMNVEV (reference sequence). This CDR3 has 11 amino acids. The CDR3: CASSRYGELFF. The CDR3 DNA is TGTGCCAGCAGTCGATACGGGGAGCTGTTTTTT.

This clone has just one count. The chain has TRBV9 and TRBJ1-1, with TRBD1 as a possible D gene (6 bases). With 0 bases removed from V and 1 base from J, the gap between germline ends came to 16 bases. Germline V gene sequence: CDR1 SGDLS, CDR2 YYNGEE. The CDR3 extends over 17 amino acids. CDR3: CASSVGPFQGRNTEAFF. The CDR3 nucleotides are TGTGCCAGCAGCGTAGGCCCCTTTCAGGGGAGGAACACTGAAGCTTTCTTT.

This clone was detected only a few times. The V call is TRBV9, the J call TRBJ1-1; 9 bases align to TRBD1. This CDR3 contains 13 residues. V was clipped by 4 bases and J by 9 bases; unmatched bases: 7. Germline V gives CDR1 SGDLS, CDR2 YYNGEE. Here the CDR3 reads CASSQWDRDKAFF. CDR3 nucleotide sequence: TGTGCCAGCAGCCAATGGGACAGGGATAAAGCTTTCTTT.

The chain combines TRBV5-1 with TRBJ1-2; D is ambiguous. Germline CDR1 is SGHRS and CDR2 is YFSETQ. V was trimmed by 6 bases and J by 4 bases, leaving 13 bases between them. The CDR3 covers 13 residues. The CDR3 spells CASNRGLIYGYTF. The CDR3 nucleotides are TGCGCCAGCAACAGAGGACTGATCTATGGCTACACCTTC.

The rearrangement uses TRBV5-6 and TRBJ2-5, with D perhaps given as TRBD1 or TRBD2 (5 bases each). The CDR3 loop spans 15 amino acids. Germline V CDR1 and CDR2: SGHDT, YYEEEE. The germline V and J ends were trimmed by 0 bases and 1 base, with 10 bases remaining between them. In DNA, the CDR3 is TGTGCCAGCAGCTTGGTGGGGGAACCCCAAGAGACCCAGTACTTC. Translating gives CASSLVGEPQETQYF. The full variable domain, with the rest looked up from reference TRBV5-6 and TRBJ2-5, is DAGVTQSPTHLIKTRGQQVTLRCSPKSGHDTVSWYQQALGQGPQFIFQYYEEEERQRGNFPDRFSGHQFPNYSSELNVNALLLGDSALYLCASSLVGEPQETQYFGPGTRLLVL.

For the CDR3, the DNA is TGTGCCATCAACCTCGGCCGGGAGACCCAGTACTTC. It translates to CAINLGRETQYF. The chain joins TRBV7-2 to TRBJ2-5, with no clear D. Per the germline V gene, CDR1 is SGHTA and CDR2 is FQGNSA. The CDR3 consists of 12 residues. Between the trimmed V and J ends, which lost 10 bases and 5 bases, there was a span of 14 bases.

This clone has a single count. The genes are TRBV7-6 and TRBJ1-1, with a tentative D call TRBD1 (5 bases). The CDR3 loop spans 13 amino acids. Between the trimmed V and J ends, which lost 4 bases and 7 bases, there was a span of 13 bases. In germline, CDR1 is SGHVS, CDR2 FNYEAQ. In nucleotides, the CDR3 is TGTGCCAGCAGCTCTAGGGGAGGGCTTGAAGCTTTCTTT. Translation gives CASSSRGGLEAFF. The variable domain in full, completed from reference TRBV7-6 and TRBJ1-1, reads GAGVSQSPRYKVTKRGQDVALRCDPISGHVSLYWYRQALGQGPEFLTYFNYEAQQDKSGLPNDRFSAERPEGSISTLTIQRTEQRDSAMYRCASSSRGGLEAFFGQGTRLTVV.

This clone was seen ten or more times. This chain connects TRBV6-4 to TRBJ2-2; no firm D call. This CDR3 contains 14 residues. V lost 4 bases and J lost 0, with 6 bases in between. Germline V CDR1 and CDR2: MRHNA, SNTAGT. The CDR3: CASSGDSNTGELFF. In DNA, the CDR3 is TGTGCCAGCAGTGGGGATTCGAACACCGGGGAGCTGTTTTTT.

The chain combines TRBV27 with TRBJ2-2, with 8 bases lining up with TRBD2. After removal of 2 bases from V and 4 bases from J, the junction contained 3 bases not matched to a gene. CDR1 is MNHEY and CDR2 is SMNVEV in the germline V gene (reference sequence). The CDR3 consists of 15 residues. CDR3 nucleotides: TGTGCCAGCAGTTTACTAGCGGGCCGCACCGGGGAGCTGTTTTTT. This sequence encodes CASSLLAGRTGELFF.

This clone was seen only a few times. V gene TRBV23-1 combines with J gene TRBJ1-2; D possibly corresponds to TRBD1 (6 bases). TRBV23-1 qualifies as an ORF whose function is uncertain. The V end was cut by 0 bases, the J end by 7 bases, with 27 bases between. This CDR3 has 19 residues. The CDR3 DNA reads as TGCGCCAGCAGTCAATCGTTTGGCGGCGACGAGAGGGGGGGGACTGGCTACACCTTC. It is translated as CASSQSFGGDERGGTGYTF.

The chain employs TRBV30 and TRBJ2-2; D is ambiguous. CDR1 is GTSNPN and CDR2 is SVGIG in the germline V gene (reference sequence). Trimming took 2 bases from V and 6 from J, leaving 7 bases between them. The CDR3 sequence is 12 residues long. CDR3 in DNA: TGTGCCTGGAGTACCGCCCCCGGGGAGCTGTTTTTT. This translates into CAWSTAPGELFF.

As to this clone: One end of the junction does not line up with germline, which may come from a read error. V is TRBV4-1 and J is TRBJ2-5; 8 positions agree with TRBD2. This CDR3 has 18 residues. Germline lookup yields CDR1 MGHRA and CDR2 YSYEKL. Written as DNA, the CDR3 is TGCGCCAGCAGTCTGACTGGGGGTAGCGGGGTATATCAAGGGACCCAGTACTTC. Translation gives CASSLTGGSGVYQGTQYF.

The chain joins TRBV5-4 to TRBJ1-5, with D perhaps matching TRBD1 (5 bases). V lost 4 bases and J lost 1, with 15 bases in between. The CDR3 extends over 16 amino acids. The germline V gene has CDR1 SGHNT and CDR2 YYREEE (reference sequence). Here the CDR3 DNA reads TGTGCCAGCAGCCCCGGGACTCCTTGGAGCAATCAGCCCCAGCATTTT. Amino acids: CASSPGTPWSNQPQHF. The whole variable domain, filled in from reference TRBV5-4 and TRBJ1-5, reads ETGVTQSPTHLIKTRGQQVTLRCSSQSGHNTVSWYQQALGQGPQFIFQYYREEENGRGNFPPRFSGLQFPNYSSELNVNALELDDSALYLCASSPGTPWSNQPQHFGDGTRLSIL.

CDR3 amino acids: CSVDGTSAYNEQFF. The CDR3 nucleotides read TGCAGCGTTGACGGGACTAGCGCGTACAATGAGCAGTTCTTC. The chain has TRBV29-1 and TRBJ2-1, with 10 positions matching TRBD2. The CDR3 length is 14 residues. J was trimmed by 4 bases and V by 3 bases; bases with no gene match: 3. Germline assignment: CDR1 SQVTM and CDR2 ANQGSEA.

In DNA form, the CDR3 reads TGCGCCAGCAGCCAAGATTCCAGCGCCCGCATTACGCAGTATTTT. Its protein is CASSQDSSARITQYF. This chain joins TRBV4-3 and TRBJ2-3; D gene unclear. The CDR3 length is 15 residues. Germline V gives CDR1 LGHNA, CDR2 YSLEER. Trimming removed 0 bases from V and 8 bases from J, with 15 bases in between.

This rearrangement joins TRBV27 to TRBJ1-2; D might be TRBD1 (5 bases). Germline V CDR1 and CDR2: MNHEY, SMNVEV (reference sequence). CDR3 length equals 13 residues. Trimming cost V 5 bases and J 4 bases, with 11 bases left between them. This CDR3 is CASSPGLGYGYTF. CDR3 nucleotide sequence: TGTGCCAGCAGTCCGGGGCTGGGCTATGGCTACACCTTC.

V gene TRBV5-6 combines with J gene TRBJ2-7; D perhaps matches TRBD1 (5 bases). The V gene lost 6 bases and the J gene lost 3 bases, with 19 bases spanning the gap. This CDR3 contains 15 residues. Germline V gene lookup returns CDR1 SGHDT and CDR2 YYEEEE. The DNA for the CDR3 is TGTGCCAGCACCCTTGGGGCAGGCCCTAGCTACGAGCAGTACTTC. Amino acid sequence: CASTLGAGPSYEQYF.

This clone was counted between two and nine times. The gene calls are TRBV28 and TRBJ2-1, with TRBD1 matching 9 bases. Germline CDR1 MDHEN, CDR2 SYDVKM. V was pared by 6 bases and J by 9 bases, with 3 bases of the junction left unmatched. This CDR3 is built from 12 residues. The CDR3 DNA is TGTGCCAGCAGGAGGGGACAGGGTGAGCAGTTCTTC. It specifies CASRRGQGEQFF.

This clone was detected only a few times. The V and J genes are TRBV19 and TRBJ2-7; D not resolved. CDR3 length: 11 amino acids. Per germline, CDR1 LNHDA and CDR2 SQIVND (reference sequence). V shed 4 bases and J shed 3 bases, with 4 bases lying between them. CDR3 in amino acids: CASSTGYEQYF. CDR3 sequence (DNA): TGTGCCAGTAGTACAGGCTACGAGCAGTACTTC.

This chain connects TRBV4-1 to TRBJ1-5; D might be TRBD1 (5 bases). Germline assignment: CDR1 MGHRA and CDR2 YSYEKL. The CDR3 is 15 residues long. Trimming took 2 bases from V and 9 from J, leaving 17 bases between them. The CDR3 sequence is CASSQFDGASRPQHF. CDR3 bases: TGCGCCAGCAGCCAATTCGACGGGGCCAGCAGGCCCCAGCATTTT.